Presented here are 27 T cell receptor beta chains from one specimen sequenced in a study of human versus mouse CDR3 diversity and MHC coevolution. Profiled with immunoSEQ multiplex PCR; TCRdb holds only in-frame clones, not every one. The sample shows 86,000 or so clones, approximately 92% of them seen only once. Sequences were obtained from naive CD4+ T cells from blood. This sample's subset: CD45RO-negative CD62L-positive naive CD4 T cells. These receptors were collected from a person aged 25-75 years in good health.

The chain uses TRBV5-1 and TRBJ1-2; a weak D match, TRBD1 (5 bases). Trimming stripped 1 base from V and 7 bases from J, with 14 bases between. Germline V gives CDR1 SGHRS, CDR2 YFSETQ. The CDR3 runs 14 residues. The CDR3 region has the DNA TGCGCCAGCAGCTTGTCGGGCAGGGCTATTGGCTACACCTTC. Its translation is CASSLSGRAIGYTF.

This chain joins TRBV29-1 and TRBJ2-1, with 7 nucleotides matching TRBD1. After removal of 6 bases from V and 6 bases from J, the junction contained 11 bases not matched to a gene. From germline, CDR1 is SQVTM and CDR2 ANQGSEA. The length of the CDR3 is 14 residues. CDR3 nucleotide sequence: TGCAGCGTCCTACGGACAGGTTCTGGCAATGAGCAGTTCTTC. Its translation: CSVLRTGSGNEQFF.

This chain joins TRBV19 and TRBJ1-5; D is undetermined. Germline V gene data show CDR1 as LNHDA and CDR2 as SQIVND (reference sequence). V lost 0 bases to trimming and J lost 0 bases, with 12 bases between them. This CDR3 is built from 17 residues. DNA for the CDR3: TGTGCCAGTAGTATAGACGGGAAGAGATATAGCAATCAGCCCCAGCATTTT. Encoded protein: CASSIDGKRYSNQPQHF.

This clone has only one observation. The chain couples TRBV4-2 to TRBJ1-5, with TRBD1 identical over 7 bases. There are 17 residues in the CDR3. Germline V gives CDR1 LGHNA, CDR2 YNFKEQ. V lost 4 bases, J lost 2 bases, and 11 bases stayed unmatched. The CDR3 spells CASSLEVAGGRNQPQHF. CDR3 nucleotide sequence: TGTGCCAGCAGCCTAGAGGTGGCAGGGGGTCGCAATCAGCCCCAGCATTTT.

V and J are TRBV18 and TRBJ2-1; D is possibly TRBD2 (6 bases). The germline CDR1 and CDR2 sequences are KGHSH and LQKENI. V gave up 6 bases and J gave up 4 bases, with 22 bases separating them. The CDR3 contains 17 residues. The CDR3 region is CASSYGSLSGIYNEQFF. The CDR3 DNA sequence: TGTGCCAGCTCGTACGGGAGCCTCTCAGGGATTTACAATGAGCAGTTCTTC.

The rearrangement uses TRBV7-3 and TRBJ2-1, with TRBD1 identical over 7 bases. V was pared by 4 bases and J by 7 bases, with 10 bases of the junction left unmatched. From germline, CDR1 is SGHTA and CDR2 FQGTGA. The CDR3 runs to 15 residues. CDR3 nucleotides: TGTGCCAGCAGCTCTGGTGGGACAGTCATTAATGAGCAGTTCTTC. Protein sequence: CASSSGGTVINEQFF.

The V call is TRBV4-3, the J call TRBJ2-2, with 10 bases aligning to TRBD2. This CDR3 is built from 15 residues. Per the germline V gene, CDR1 is LGHNA and CDR2 is YSLEER. V trimming: 4 bases; J trimming: 4 bases; junction bases outside the gene matches: 3. CDR3 DNA: TGCGCCAGCAGCCTCCTAGCGGGGGCCACCGGGGAGCTGTTTTTT. This sequence encodes CASSLLAGATGELFF.

CDR3 sequence reads: CASSVGRGSEQFF. CDR3 sequence (DNA): TGTGCCAGCAGCGTCGGCAGGGGTAGTGAGCAGTTCTTC. The chain joins TRBV9 to TRBJ2-1; D is possibly TRBD1 (6 bases). Trimming removed 2 bases at V and 9 bases at J, with 12 bases between. CDR3 size: 13 residues. Germline V gene data show CDR1 as SGDLS and CDR2 as YYNGEE. The full variable domain, rest sourced from reference TRBV9 and TRBJ2-1, is DSGVTQTPKHLITATGQRVTLRCSPRSGDLSVYWYQQSLDQGLQFLIQYYNGEERAKGNILERFSAQQFPDLHSELNLSSLELGDSALYFCASSVGRGSEQFFGPGTRLTVL.

This chain uses TRBV19 with TRBJ2-1; the D gene is possibly TRBD1 (6 bases). The CDR3 runs 15 residues. The V and J ends lost 3 bases and 6 bases respectively, with 15 bases between them. In germline, CDR1 is LNHDA, CDR2 SQIVND (reference sequence). The DNA of the CDR3 is TGTGCCAGTAGTATGGGTCAGGGGACCGCCAATGAGCAGTTCTTC. Amino acid sequence: CASSMGQGTANEQFF.

This sequence joins TRBV5-1 and TRBJ1-1, with 7 bases lining up with TRBD1. The length of the CDR3 is 14 residues. J lost 5 bases, V lost 0 bases, and 4 bases had no gene match. The germline gives CDR1 SGHRS, CDR2 YFSETQ. The CDR3 spells CASSLGQGETEAFF. The CDR3 DNA is TGCGCCAGCAGCTTGGGACAGGGTGAGACTGAAGCTTTCTTT.

The chain has TRBV7-3 and TRBJ1-2, with D possibly being TRBD1 (5 bases). The germline V and J ends were trimmed by 5 bases and 6 bases, with 16 bases remaining between them. This CDR3 has 14 amino acids. CDR1 SGHTA and CDR2 FQGTGA come from the germline V gene. The CDR3 DNA is TGTGCCAGCAGCCGAGACAGCTCGTATGATGGCTACACCTTC. Translation gives CASSRDSSYDGYTF.

V gene TRBV7-6 combines with J gene TRBJ2-5; the match to TRBD1 covers 9 bases. With the DNA end fitting TRBJ2-7 better, the J assignment may be wrong. Germline CDR1 reads SGHVS; CDR2 reads FNYEAQ. The CDR3 totals 20 residues. CDR3 in DNA: TGTGCCAGCAGCTTGCGGCAAACAGGGGGCGAGGGGGGAAGGGTCTACGAGCAGTACTTC. Amino acids: CASSLRQTGGEGGRVYEQYF.

The chain recombines TRBV6-4 with TRBJ1-1; D is perhaps TRBD1 (5 bases). The CDR3 has 13 residues. Trimming pared 0 bases from V and 9 bases from J, leaving 11 bases between. The germline gives CDR1 MRHNA, CDR2 SNTAGT. The CDR3, as DNA: TGTGCCAGCAGTGACTCGGGGCAGTCAAAAGCTTTCTTT. Translation: CASSDSGQSKAFF.

The rearrangement uses TRBV27 and TRBJ2-3; D is undetermined. Trimming left V 3 bases short and J 0 bases short, with 7 bases between. CDR1 is MNHEY and CDR2 is SMNVEV in the germline V gene (reference sequence). The CDR3 is 14 amino acids. The CDR3 DNA reads TGTGCCAGCAGTTTTCGCGCTAGCACAGATACGCAGTATTTT. It specifies CASSFRASTDTQYF.

Here the CDR3 DNA reads TGTGCCAGCAGCAGAGGACAGGCTAGAGGACTCGCAGATACGCAGTATTTT. As protein: CASSRGQARGLADTQYF. The chain links TRBV5-4 to TRBJ2-3, with 7 bases lining up with TRBD1. The CDR3 sequence is 17 residues long. V lost 4 bases, J lost 4 bases, and 15 bases stayed unmatched. Germline V gene lookup returns CDR1 SGHNT and CDR2 YYREEE (reference sequence).

The chain joins TRBV27 to TRBJ2-1; D gene ambiguous. From germline, CDR1 is MNHEY and CDR2 SMNVEV (reference sequence). Trimming removed 3 bases from V and 8 bases from J, with 17 bases in between. CDR3 length equals 15 residues. CDR3 amino acids: CASSFWQTRVYEQFF. As DNA, the CDR3 is TGTGCCAGCAGTTTCTGGCAGACACGCGTCTATGAGCAGTTCTTC.

The chain carries TRBV29-1 and TRBJ1-2; D not resolved. This CDR3 is 17 amino acids long. Germline V lookup: CDR1 SQVTM, CDR2 ANQGSEA. V shed 4 bases and J shed 0 bases, with 21 bases lying between them. CDR3 region: CSVVREGRSPTNYGYTF. In nucleotides, the CDR3 is TGCAGCGTTGTTCGGGAAGGACGGTCCCCCACTAACTATGGCTACACCTTC.

The chain has TRBV6-6 and TRBJ2-7, with 8 nucleotides matching TRBD1. Germline V gene lookup returns CDR1 MNHNY and CDR2 SVGAGI (reference sequence). The CDR3 length is 13 residues. Trimming at V came to 4 bases and at J to 3 bases, leaving 2 bases not matched to a gene. The CDR3 DNA reads TGTGCCAGCAGTTGGACAGGGCTCTACGAGCAGTACTTC. Its translation: CASSWTGLYEQYF.

The rearrangement joins TRBV9 to TRBJ2-7; 8 bases fit TRBD2. In germline, CDR1 is SGDLS, CDR2 YYNGEE. Trimming removed 4 bases from V and 2 bases from J; junction bases left unmatched: 8. This CDR3 spans 15 amino acids. In DNA form, the CDR3 reads TGTGCCAGCAGCCCCCCCAGCGGGGGACCCTACGAGCAGTACTTC. This sequence encodes CASSPPSGGPYEQYF.

On this clone itself: One end of the junction is discordant with germline, which a read error may explain. The genes are TRBV5-4 and TRBJ2-1, with TRBD2 matching 8 bases. This CDR3 comprises 15 residues. Germline-derived CDR1 and CDR2 are SGHNT and YYREEE (reference sequence). The CDR3 region is CANSLPGTRNDEQFF. DNA of the CDR3: TGTGCCAACAGCTTGCCTGGGACTAGAAATGATGAGCAGTTCTTC.

This chain connects TRBV7-2 to TRBJ1-2, with D hard to call. Trimming took off 7 bases at V and 7 bases at J, with 16 bases between the two ends. The CDR3 loop spans 13 amino acids. Germline loops: CDR1 SGHTA, CDR2 FQGNSA. The CDR3 DNA follows: TGTGCCAGCACATTCCACCAAGTCGGTGGCTACACCTTC. Translating gives CASTFHQVGGYTF.

This clone was seen a handful of times. V usage is TRBV6-6 and J usage is TRBJ1-2; D is possibly TRBD1 (6 bases). The germline V gene encodes CDR1 MNHNY and CDR2 SVGAGI (reference sequence). V dropped 6 bases and J dropped 1 base, with 9 bases sitting between them. CDR3 length: 13 residues. This CDR3 reads CASRRGGNYGYTF. The CDR3 DNA sequence: TGTGCCAGCAGGAGAGGGGGTAACTATGGCTACACCTTC.

This clone was seen a few times. This rearrangement joins TRBV7-9 to TRBJ1-5, with 7 bases identical to TRBD1. The CDR3 sequence is 15 residues long. The germline V gene has CDR1 SEHNR and CDR2 FQNEAQ (reference sequence). V lost 4 bases and J lost 4; bases outside the gene matches: 7. CDR3 coding DNA: TGTGCCAGCAGCTCCCCCGGGACAGCGAATCAGCCCCAGCATTTT. The encoded protein is CASSSPGTANQPQHF.

This rearrangement joins TRBV9 to TRBJ2-1, with 12 positions matching TRBD2. Germline-derived CDR1 and CDR2 are SGDLS and YYNGEE. The CDR3 spans 19 residues. J was trimmed by 0 bases and V by 4 bases; bases with no gene match: 11. CDR3 region: CASSPEMTSGGLSYNEQFF. The CDR3, as DNA: TGTGCCAGCAGCCCCGAAATGACTAGCGGGGGCCTCTCCTACAATGAGCAGTTCTTC.

The rearrangement links TRBV21-1 to TRBJ2-1; TRBD2, the table's D call, was not compared with the DNA. TRBV21-1 is annotated as a pseudogene. CDR3 length equals 19 residues. The CDR3 sequence: CASSRAPGLAGVSYNEQFF. DNA for the CDR3: TGTGCCAGCAGCAGGGCCCCGGGACTAGCGGGAGTATCCTACAATGAGCAGTTCTTC.

A note on this clone: At one end, the junction sequence differs from germline, possibly due to a read error. The chain joins TRBV28 to TRBJ2-1; 8 nucleotides agree with TRBD2. The CDR3 spans 14 residues. Germline loops: CDR1 MDHEN, CDR2 SYDVKM. For the CDR3, the DNA is TGTGCCAGCGTTACGGGAGGGCCCTATAATGAGCAGTTCTTC. Translated: CASVTGGPYNEQFF.

The gene calls are TRBV9 and TRBJ2-1; TRBD1 matches at 7 bases. Germline V gives CDR1 SGDLS, CDR2 YYNGEE. The V segment lost 0 bases and the J segment 6 bases; nucleotides outside the gene matches: 6. The CDR3 is 15 amino acids. CDR3 protein: CASSVGQGPVNEQFF. The CDR3 nucleotides are TGTGCCAGCAGCGTAGGACAGGGACCCGTCAATGAGCAGTTCTTC.